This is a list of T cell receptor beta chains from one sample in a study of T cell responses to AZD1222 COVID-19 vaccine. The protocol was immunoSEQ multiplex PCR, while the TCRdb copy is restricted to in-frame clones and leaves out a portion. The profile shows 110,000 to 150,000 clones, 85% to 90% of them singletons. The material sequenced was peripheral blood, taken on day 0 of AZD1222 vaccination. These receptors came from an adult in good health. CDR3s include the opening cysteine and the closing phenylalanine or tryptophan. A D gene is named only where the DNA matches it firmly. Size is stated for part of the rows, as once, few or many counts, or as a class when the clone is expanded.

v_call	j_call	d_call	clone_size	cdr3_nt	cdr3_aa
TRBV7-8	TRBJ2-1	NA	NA	TGTGCCAGCAGCTTTCGACTTCGCGCACCCAATGAGCAGTTCTTC	CASSFRLRAPNEQFF
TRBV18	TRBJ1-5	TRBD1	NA	TGTGCCAGCTCAGAAAGACAGGGAGGTTTTAGCAATCAGCCCCAGCATTTT	CASSERQGGFSNQPQHF
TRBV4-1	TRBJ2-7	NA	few	TGCGCCAGCAGCCAAGCGAGAGTCGGGGGACTCTCCTACGAGCAGTACTTC	CASSQARVGGLSYEQYF
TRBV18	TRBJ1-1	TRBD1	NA	TGTGCCAGCTCACCCGACAGGGCGATCATGAACACTGAAGCTTTCTTT	CASSPDRAIMNTEAFF
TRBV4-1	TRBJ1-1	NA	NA	TGCGCCAGCAGCCAAGGGCTCGGGGGGGTCGGGACTGAAGCTTTCTTT	CASSQGLGGVGTEAFF
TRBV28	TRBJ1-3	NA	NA	TGTGCCAGCAGTTTGGGCAGGGTCTCTGGAAACACCATATATTTT	CASSLGRVSGNTIYF
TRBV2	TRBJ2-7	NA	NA	TGTGCCAGCAGTGAAGAAGAAGCGGGCAGCAGCTACGAGCAGTACTTC	CASSEEEAGSSYEQYF
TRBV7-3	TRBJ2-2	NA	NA	TGTGCCAGCAGCTTAGGCGGGAACACCGGGGAGCTGTTTTTT	CASSLGGNTGELFF
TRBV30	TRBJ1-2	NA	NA	TGTGCCCGCCGGGATTATGGCTACACCTTC	CARRDYGYTF
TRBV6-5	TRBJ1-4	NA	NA	TGTGCCAGCAGTTTTTCTCCGAGGGCAACTAATGAAAAACTGTTTTTT	CASSFSPRATNEKLFF
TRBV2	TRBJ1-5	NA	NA	TGTGCCAGCAGTGAAGCGCTTCGAGGGCAGCCCCAGCATTTT	CASSEALRGQPQHF
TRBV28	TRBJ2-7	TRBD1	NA	TGTGCCAGCAGTTCCCCCGGGACAGGGGGCCGGGGGGGCTACGAGCAGTACTTC	CASSSPGTGGRGGYEQYF
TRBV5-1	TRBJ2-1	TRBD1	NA	TGCGCCAGCAGCCGCCAGACAGGGTTGGATGAGCAGTTCTTC	CASSRQTGLDEQFF
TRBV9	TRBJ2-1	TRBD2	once	TGTGCCAGCAGCGAGAGCGGGGGGAGTATGGATGAGCAGTTCTTC	CASSESGGSMDEQFF
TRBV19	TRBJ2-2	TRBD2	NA	TGTGCCAGTGGGGGGGGGACCGTTTCGGTTGTGAAGCTGTTTTTT	CASGGGTVSVVKLFF
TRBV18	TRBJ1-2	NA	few	TGTGCCAGCTCACCAAGCAGTAACTATGGCTACACCTTC	CASSPSSNYGYTF
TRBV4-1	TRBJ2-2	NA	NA	TGCGCCAGTCGCCTAGGGAACACCGGGGAGCTGTTTTTT	CASRLGNTGELFF
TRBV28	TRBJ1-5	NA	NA	TGTGCCAGCAGTTTTAGGAACTATTATCAGCCCCAGCATTTT	CASSFRNYYQPQHF
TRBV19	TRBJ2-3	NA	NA	TGTGCCAGTAGCAAGTATGCTCCCCCGGGGAACCAATTCGATACGCAGTATTTT	CASSKYAPPGNQFDTQYF
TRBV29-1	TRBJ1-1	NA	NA	TGCAGCGTTGAAAGGGGAGCAGAAGCTTTCTTT	CSVERGAEAFF
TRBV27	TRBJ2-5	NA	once	TGTGCCAGCAGTTTATCCAGACCCCCACAAGAGACCCAGTACTTC	CASSLSRPPQETQYF
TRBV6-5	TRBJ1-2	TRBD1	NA	TGTGCCAGCAGGGGACAGGGAAATTCGGTGGGCTACACCTTC	CASRGQGNSVGYTF
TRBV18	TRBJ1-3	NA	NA	TGTGCCAGCTCAGAGCTTGGAGTGGACGGAAACACCATATATTTT	CASSELGVDGNTIYF
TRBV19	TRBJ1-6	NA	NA	TGTGCCAGTAGTCCCTCCACCGGACAGCCGGGTTCACCCCTCCACTTT	CASSPSTGQPGSPLHF
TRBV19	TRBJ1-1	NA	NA	TGTGCCAGTAGTACCCTACAGATTTTGAACACTGAAGCTTTCTTT	CASSTLQILNTEAFF
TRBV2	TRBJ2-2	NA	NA	TGTGCCAGCAGTGAAACTTGGACCGGGGAGCTGTTTTTT	CASSETWTGELFF
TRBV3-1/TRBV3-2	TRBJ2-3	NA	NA	TGTGCCAGCAGCCAAGACAGCACAGATACGCAGTATTTT	CASSQDSTDTQYF
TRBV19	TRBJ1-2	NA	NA	TGTGCCAGTAGTATAGGGCAGGGGCCTAACTATGGCTACACCTTC	CASSIGQGPNYGYTF
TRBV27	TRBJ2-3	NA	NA	TGTGCCAGCAGCGGACTTCGGCGAACAGATACGCAGTATTTT	CASSGLRRTDTQYF
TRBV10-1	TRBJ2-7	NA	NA	TGCGCCAGCAGTCAGAGACGGTCCCGGGGCTACGAGCAGTACTTC	CASSQRRSRGYEQYF
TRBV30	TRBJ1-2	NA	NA	TGTGCCTGGATGGTCGTCGGGCCGAGGGACGGCTACACCTTC	CAWMVVGPRDGYTF
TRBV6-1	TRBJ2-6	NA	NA	TGTGCCAGCAGTGAAGGCGGAGCTTCTAACGTCCTGACTTTC	CASSEGGASNVLTF
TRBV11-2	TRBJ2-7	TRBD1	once	TGTGCCAGCAGCATTTCAACCGGGACAGTTGCCTACGAGCAGTACTTC	CASSISTGTVAYEQYF
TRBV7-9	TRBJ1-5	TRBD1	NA	TGTGCCAGCAGCTTACCGACAGGGGGGAATCAGCCCCAGCATTTT	CASSLPTGGNQPQHF
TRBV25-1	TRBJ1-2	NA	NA	TGTGCCAGCAGTGAAGGCGGGCGGTTGGGCTACACCTTC	CASSEGGRLGYTF
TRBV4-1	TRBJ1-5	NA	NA	TGCGCCAGCAGCCTCACCGGGGGTCAGCCCCAGCATTTT	CASSLTGGQPQHF
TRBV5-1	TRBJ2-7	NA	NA	TGCGCCAGCAGCTTCGGGGACCTTGCAAGGCAACACGAGCAGTACTTC	CASSFGDLARQHEQYF
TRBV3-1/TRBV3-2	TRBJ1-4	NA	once	TGTGCCAGCAGCCAAGTGACGGGCTCGATGGGGGAAAAACTGTTTTTT	CASSQVTGSMGEKLFF
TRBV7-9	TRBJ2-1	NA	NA	TGTGCCAGCAGCTCCCCGATCCATGAGCAGTTCTTC	CASSSPIHEQFF
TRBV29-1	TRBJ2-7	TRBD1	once	TGCAGCGTTGAAGTGCCGACAGGGCGGTACGAGCAGTACTTC	CSVEVPTGRYEQYF
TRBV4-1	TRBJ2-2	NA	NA	TGCGCCAGCAGCCAAGATACGGCTAGGGGCACCCGGGAGCTGTTTTTT	CASSQDTARGTRELFF
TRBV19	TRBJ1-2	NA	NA	TGTGCCAGTAGTCCCGAACCCTTACAGAAATTTAACTATGGCTACACCTTC	CASSPEPLQKFNYGYTF
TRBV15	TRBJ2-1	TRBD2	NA	TGTGCCACCAGCAGAGAGGGAGCGGGGGGGAATGAGCAGTTCTTC	CATSREGAGGNEQFF
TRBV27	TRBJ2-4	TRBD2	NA	TGTGCCAGCAGTATAATAGCGGGAGGGCCAGGGGGGGAAGCCAAAAACATTCAGTACTTC	CASSIIAGGPGGEAKNIQYF
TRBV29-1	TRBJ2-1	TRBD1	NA	TGCAGCGTTGAGACAGGGTACAATGAGCAGTTCTTC	CSVETGYNEQFF
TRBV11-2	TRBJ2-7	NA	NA	TGTGCCAGCAGCTGGGTGGGTAGACCCTACGAGCAGTACTTC	CASSWVGRPYEQYF
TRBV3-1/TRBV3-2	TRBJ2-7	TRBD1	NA	TGTGCCAGCAGCCGAACCGGGACAGGGCCCTACGAGCAGTACTTC	CASSRTGTGPYEQYF
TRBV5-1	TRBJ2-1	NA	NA	TGCGCCAGCCGCGAGAGACTAGGGGACGGAGAGCAGTTCTTC	CASRERLGDGEQFF